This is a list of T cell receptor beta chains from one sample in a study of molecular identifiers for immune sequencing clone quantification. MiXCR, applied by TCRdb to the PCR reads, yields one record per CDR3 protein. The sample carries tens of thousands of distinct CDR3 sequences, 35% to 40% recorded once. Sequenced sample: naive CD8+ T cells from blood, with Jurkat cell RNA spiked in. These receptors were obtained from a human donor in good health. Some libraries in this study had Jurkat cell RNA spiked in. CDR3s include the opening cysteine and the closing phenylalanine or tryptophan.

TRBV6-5	CASSYSQTGRYGIQYF
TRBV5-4	CASSLAGASTDTQYF
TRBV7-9	CASSLGAGQGRGYNEQFF
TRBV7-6	CASSLALGSEQYF
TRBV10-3	CAISHQGSNQPQHF
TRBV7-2	CASSLGGVGELFF
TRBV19	CASTLGTDRGPQHF
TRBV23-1	CASRPSTGVVAGANVLTF
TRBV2	CASSGHVYEQYF
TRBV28	CASSLFTRSEQYF
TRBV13	CASSTFGGAYEQYF
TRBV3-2	CAFDRGGSEKLFF
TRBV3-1	CASSQDLRGPYNEQFF
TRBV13	CASSRIIGASETQYF
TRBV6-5	CASSPNVGEQYF
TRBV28	CASSTIGPEQYF
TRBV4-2	CASSQVPDGPSYEQYF
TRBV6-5	CASSYSGWGYEQYF
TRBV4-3	CASSQERRGNDEQYF
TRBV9	CASSARGTQYF
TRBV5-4	CASSRWSTDTQYF
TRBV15	CATSGWPGLAGVETQYF
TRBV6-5	CSSSLGLAGVFYF
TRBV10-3	CAISESGLIRQLGTDTQYF
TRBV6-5	CASSYVDGGLLIF
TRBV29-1	CSVEYLSGGYTF
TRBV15	CATSPGQGAYEQFF
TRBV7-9	CASSLGDGEQYF
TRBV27	CASGQFGGAEETQYF
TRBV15	CATSRVAANTGELFF
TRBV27	CASSPFEQYF
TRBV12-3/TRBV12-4	CASSLGGGREKLFF
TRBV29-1	CSVEYSGNNEQFF
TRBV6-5	CASSQGASYEQYF
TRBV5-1	CASSLGYPGHSYEQYF
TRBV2	CASSVGRGRYEQYF
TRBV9	CASSAGTAYEQYF
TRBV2	CASTLGPYEQYF
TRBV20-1	CSARGLAHTDTQYF
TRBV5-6	CASEDQGTEAFF
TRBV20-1	CGANGDSWRASEQFF
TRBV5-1	CASSFEGYEQYF
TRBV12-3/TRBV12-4	CASSLAGLAGATGANVLTF
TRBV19	CASSTSGSGAGELFF
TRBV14	CASSRWTGEGQYF